The clone carrying this T cell receptor (beta chain) showed up just a few times. The germline CDR1 and CDR2 sequences are LNHDA and SQIVND (reference sequence). The V gene lost 0 bases and the J gene lost 3 bases, with 11 bases spanning the gap. The CDR3 has 16 amino acids. This entry comes from a study of blood T cell repertoires in COVID-19. In the study overall: In each case, the material was cDNA or gDNA derived from T cells, B-cell-depleted T cells, or PBMCs.

The repertoire was sequenced with immunoSEQ multiplex PCR; TCRdb's copy has only in-frame clones and lacks some. The sample contains about 140,000 clones, about 75% of which appear only once. The rearrangement joins TRBV19 to TRBJ1-4, with D unclear. The sample comprised PBMCs or T cells enriched from blood (not recorded which). The origin of this receptor is a woman aged 50 to 60 who had recovered from COVID-19. CDR3: CASSIDRRSANEKLFF. Written as DNA, the CDR3 is TGTGCCAGTAGTATAGACCGCCGGTCGGCTAATGAAAAACTGTTTTTT.